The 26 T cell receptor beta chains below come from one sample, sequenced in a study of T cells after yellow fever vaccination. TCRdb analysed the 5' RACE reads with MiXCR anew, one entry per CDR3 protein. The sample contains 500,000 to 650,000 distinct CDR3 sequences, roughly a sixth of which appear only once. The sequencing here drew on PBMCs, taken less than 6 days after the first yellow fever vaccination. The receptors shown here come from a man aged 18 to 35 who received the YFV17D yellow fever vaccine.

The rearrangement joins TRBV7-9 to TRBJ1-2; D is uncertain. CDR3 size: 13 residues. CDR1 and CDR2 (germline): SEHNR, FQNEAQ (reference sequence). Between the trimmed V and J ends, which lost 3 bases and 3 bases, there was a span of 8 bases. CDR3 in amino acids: CASSFPSYYGYTF. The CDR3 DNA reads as TGTGCCAGCAGCTTCCCCAGCTACTATGGCTACACCTTC.

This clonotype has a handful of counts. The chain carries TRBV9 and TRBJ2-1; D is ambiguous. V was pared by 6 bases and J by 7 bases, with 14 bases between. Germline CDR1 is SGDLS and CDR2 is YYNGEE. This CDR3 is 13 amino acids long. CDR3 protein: CASTDYNSNEQFF. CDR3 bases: TGTGCCAGCACCGATTATAATTCGAATGAGCAGTTCTTC.

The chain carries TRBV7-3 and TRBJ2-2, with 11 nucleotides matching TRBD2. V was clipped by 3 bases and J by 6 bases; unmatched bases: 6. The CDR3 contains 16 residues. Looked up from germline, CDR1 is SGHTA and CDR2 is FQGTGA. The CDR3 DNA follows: TGTGCCAGCAGCTTTATAGCGGGGGGGCAACCCGGGGAGCTGTTTTTT. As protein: CASSFIAGGQPGELFF.

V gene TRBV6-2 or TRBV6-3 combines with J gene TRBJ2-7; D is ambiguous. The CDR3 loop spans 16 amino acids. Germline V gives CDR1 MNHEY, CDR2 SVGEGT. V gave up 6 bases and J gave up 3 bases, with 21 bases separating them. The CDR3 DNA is TGTGCCAGCAGACCCGCCTACCCCCTCCGCAGCTACGAGCAGTACGTC. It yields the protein CASRPAYPLRSYEQYV.

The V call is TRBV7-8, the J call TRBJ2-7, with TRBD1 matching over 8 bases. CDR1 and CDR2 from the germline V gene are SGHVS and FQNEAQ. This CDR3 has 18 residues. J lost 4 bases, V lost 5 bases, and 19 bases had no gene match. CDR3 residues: CASSLKRTGSDPKYEQYF. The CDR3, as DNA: TGTGCCAGCAGCCTCAAAAGGACAGGGTCAGATCCGAAATACGAGCAGTACTTC.

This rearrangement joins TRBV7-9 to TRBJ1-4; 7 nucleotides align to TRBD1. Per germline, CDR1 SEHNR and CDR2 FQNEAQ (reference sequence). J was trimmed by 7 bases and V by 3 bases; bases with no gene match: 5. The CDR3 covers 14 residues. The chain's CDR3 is CASSFTGEVEKLFF. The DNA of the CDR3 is TGTGCCAGCAGCTTCACAGGGGAGGTTGAAAAACTGTTTTTT.

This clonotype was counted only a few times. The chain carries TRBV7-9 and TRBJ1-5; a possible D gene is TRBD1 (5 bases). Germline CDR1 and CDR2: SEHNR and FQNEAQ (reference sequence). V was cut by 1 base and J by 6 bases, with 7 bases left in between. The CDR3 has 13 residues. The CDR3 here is CASSLGGPQPQHF. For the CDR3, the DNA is TGTGCCAGCAGCTTAGGGGGCCCTCAGCCCCAGCATTTT.

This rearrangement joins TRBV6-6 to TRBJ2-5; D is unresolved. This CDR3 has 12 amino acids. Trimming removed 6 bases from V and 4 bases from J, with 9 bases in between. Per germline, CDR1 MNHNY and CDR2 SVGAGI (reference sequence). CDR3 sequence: CASSRLPETQYF. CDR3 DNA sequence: TGTGCCAGCAGCCGACTCCCAGAGACCCAGTACTTC.

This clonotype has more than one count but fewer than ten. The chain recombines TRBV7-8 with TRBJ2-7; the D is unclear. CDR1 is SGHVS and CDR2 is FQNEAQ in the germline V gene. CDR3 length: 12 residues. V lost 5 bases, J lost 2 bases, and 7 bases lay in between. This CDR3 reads CASSQIAYEQYV. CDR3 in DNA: TGTGCCAGCAGCCAAATAGCCTACGAGCAGTACGTC.

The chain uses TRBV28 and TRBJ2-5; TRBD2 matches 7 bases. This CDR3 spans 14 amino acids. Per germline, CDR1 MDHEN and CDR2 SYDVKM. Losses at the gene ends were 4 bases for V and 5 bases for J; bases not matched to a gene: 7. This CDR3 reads CASSSERGRETQYF. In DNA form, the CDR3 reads TGTGCCAGCAGTTCGGAGCGGGGCCGGGAGACCCAGTACTTC.

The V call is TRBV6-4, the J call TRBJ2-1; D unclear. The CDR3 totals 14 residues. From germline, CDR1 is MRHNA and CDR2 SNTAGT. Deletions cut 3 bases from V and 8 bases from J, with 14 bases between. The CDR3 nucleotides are TGTGCCAGCAGTGAACCAGAGGTTAGTTATGAGCAGTTCTTC. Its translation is CASSEPEVSYEQFF.

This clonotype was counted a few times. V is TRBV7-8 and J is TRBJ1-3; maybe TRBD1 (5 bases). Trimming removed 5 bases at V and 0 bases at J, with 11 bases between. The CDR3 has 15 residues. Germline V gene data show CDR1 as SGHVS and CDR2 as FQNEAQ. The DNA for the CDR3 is TGTGCCAGCAGCCATGGGGGTCGCTCTGGAAACACCATATATTTT. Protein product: CASSHGGRSGNTIYF.

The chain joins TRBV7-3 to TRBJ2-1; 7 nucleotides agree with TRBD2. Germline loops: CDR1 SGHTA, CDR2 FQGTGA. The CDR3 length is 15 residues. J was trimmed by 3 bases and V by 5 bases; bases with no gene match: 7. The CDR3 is CASSPLAASYNEQFF. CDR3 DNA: TGTGCCAGCAGCCCCCTAGCGGCCAGCTACAATGAGCAGTTCTTC.

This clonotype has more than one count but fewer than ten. The CDR3 nucleotides read TGCGCCAGCAGCCAGTGGGCAGGGACGGAGCAGTTCTTC. This gives the protein CASSQWAGTEQFF. This chain joins TRBV4-3 and TRBJ2-1, with D tentatively TRBD1 or TRBD2 (5 bases each). CDR1 and CDR2 (germline): LGHNA, YSLEER. The V and J ends lost 3 bases and 10 bases respectively, with 13 bases between them. CDR3 length: 13 amino acids.

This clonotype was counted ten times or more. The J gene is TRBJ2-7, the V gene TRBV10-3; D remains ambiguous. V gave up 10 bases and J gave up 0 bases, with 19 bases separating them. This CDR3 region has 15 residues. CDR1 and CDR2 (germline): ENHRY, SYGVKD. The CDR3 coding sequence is TGTGCCAGCTCGCTCGGACCCAGGAGCTCCTACGAGCAGTACGTC. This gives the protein CASSLGPRSSYEQYV.

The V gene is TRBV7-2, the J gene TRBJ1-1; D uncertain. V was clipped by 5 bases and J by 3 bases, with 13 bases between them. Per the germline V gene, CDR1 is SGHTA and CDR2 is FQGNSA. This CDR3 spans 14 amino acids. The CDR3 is CASSLWGGDTEAFF. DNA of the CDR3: TGTGCCAGCAGCCTATGGGGTGGTGACACTGAAGCTTTCTTT.

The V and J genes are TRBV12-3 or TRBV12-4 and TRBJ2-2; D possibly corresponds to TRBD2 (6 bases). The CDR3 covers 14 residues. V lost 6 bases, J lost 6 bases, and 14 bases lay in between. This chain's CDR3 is CASRGAGRSGELFF. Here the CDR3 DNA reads TGTGCCAGCAGAGGTGCAGGGAGGTCCGGGGAGCTGTTTTTT.

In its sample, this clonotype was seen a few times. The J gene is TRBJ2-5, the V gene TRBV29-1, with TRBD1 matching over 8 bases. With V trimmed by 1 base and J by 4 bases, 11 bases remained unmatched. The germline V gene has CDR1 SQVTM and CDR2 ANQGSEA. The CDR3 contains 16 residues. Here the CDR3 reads CSVEGVEDRVVETQYF. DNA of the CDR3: TGCAGCGTTGAAGGGGTCGAGGACAGGGTGGTAGAGACCCAGTACTTC.

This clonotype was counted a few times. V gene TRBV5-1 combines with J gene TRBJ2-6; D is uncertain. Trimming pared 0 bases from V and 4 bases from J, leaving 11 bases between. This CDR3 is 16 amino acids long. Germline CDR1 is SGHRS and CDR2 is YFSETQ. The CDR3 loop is CASSLVPTLGANVLTF. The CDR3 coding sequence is TGCGCCAGCAGCTTGGTTCCTACTCTGGGGGCCAACGTCCTGACTTTC.

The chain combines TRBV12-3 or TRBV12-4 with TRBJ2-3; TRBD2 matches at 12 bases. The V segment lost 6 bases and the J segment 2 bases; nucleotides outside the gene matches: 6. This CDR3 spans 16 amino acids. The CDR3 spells CASSFGLAGNTDTQYF. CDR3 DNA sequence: TGTGCCAGCAGCTTTGGACTAGCGGGGAACACAGATACGCAGTATTTT.

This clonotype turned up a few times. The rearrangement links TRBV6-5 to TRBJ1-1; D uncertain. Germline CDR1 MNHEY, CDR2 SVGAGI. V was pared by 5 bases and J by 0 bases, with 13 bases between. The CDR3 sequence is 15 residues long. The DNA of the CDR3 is TGTGCCAGCAGTAACCACCTTAAGTTGAACACTGAAGCTTTCTTT. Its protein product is CASSNHLKLNTEAFF.

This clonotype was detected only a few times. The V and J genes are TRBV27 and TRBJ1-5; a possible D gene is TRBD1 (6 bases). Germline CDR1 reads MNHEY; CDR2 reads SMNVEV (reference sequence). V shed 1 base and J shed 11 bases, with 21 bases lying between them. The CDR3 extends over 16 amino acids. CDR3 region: CASSLLKQGARGSQHF. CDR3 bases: TGTGCCAGCAGTTTATTAAAACAGGGAGCCCGCGGGTCCCAGCATTTT.

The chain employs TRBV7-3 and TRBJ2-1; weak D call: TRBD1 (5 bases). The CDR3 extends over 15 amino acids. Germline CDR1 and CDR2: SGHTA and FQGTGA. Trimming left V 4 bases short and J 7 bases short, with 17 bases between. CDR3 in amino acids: CASSSRPGRVNEQFF. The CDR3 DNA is TGTGCCAGCAGCTCACGCCCGGGCAGGGTAAATGAGCAGTTCTTC. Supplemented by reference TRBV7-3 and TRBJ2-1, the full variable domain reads GAGVSQTPSNKVTEKGKYVELRCDPISGHTALYWYRQSLGQGPEFLIYFQGTGAADDSGLPNDRFFAVRPEGSVSTLKIQRTERGDSAVYLCASSSRPGRVNEQFFGPGTRLTVL.

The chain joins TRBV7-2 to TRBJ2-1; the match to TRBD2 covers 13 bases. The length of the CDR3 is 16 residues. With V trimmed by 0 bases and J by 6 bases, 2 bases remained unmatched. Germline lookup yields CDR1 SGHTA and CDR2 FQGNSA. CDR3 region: CASSLAGTSGANEQFF. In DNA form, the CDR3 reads TGTGCCAGCAGCTTAGCCGGGACTAGCGGGGCCAATGAGCAGTTCTTC. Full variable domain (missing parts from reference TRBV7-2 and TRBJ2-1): GAGVSQSPSNKVTEKGKDVELRCDPISGHTALYWYRQSLGQGLEFLIYFQGNSAPDKSGLPSDRFSAERTGGSVSTLTIQRTQQEDSAVYLCASSLAGTSGANEQFFGPGTRLTVL.

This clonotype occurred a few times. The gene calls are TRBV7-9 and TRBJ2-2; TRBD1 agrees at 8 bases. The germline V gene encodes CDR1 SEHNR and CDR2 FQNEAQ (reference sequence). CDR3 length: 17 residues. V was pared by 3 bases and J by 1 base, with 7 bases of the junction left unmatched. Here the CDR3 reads CASSFDRGQGNTGELFF. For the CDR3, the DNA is TGTGCCAGCAGCTTCGACCGAGGACAGGGGAACACCGGGGAGCTGTTTTTT.

CDR3 DNA: TGTGCCAGCAGTAGACTAGCGAACTACAATGAGCAGTTCTTC. This gives the protein CASSRLANYNEQFF. The rearrangement links TRBV6-1 to TRBJ2-1; 8 bases map to TRBD2. V trimming: 5 bases; J trimming: 3 bases; junction bases outside the gene matches: 3. CDR1 and CDR2 (germline): MNHNS, SASEGT. This CDR3 spans 14 amino acids.